A single sample gave rise to the 23 T cell receptor beta chains below, sequenced in a study of T cells after yellow fever vaccination. TCRdb used MiXCR to reprocess the 5' RACE reads, holding one entry per CDR3 protein. This table holds 300,000 to 350,000 distinct CDR3 sequences, around 8.1% found once. Specimen: PBMCs, collected more than 40 days after the first yellow fever vaccination. These receptors were obtained from a young man who received the YFV17D yellow fever vaccine.

The chain recombines TRBV6-2 or TRBV6-3 with TRBJ2-7, with D hard to call. CDR3 length: 14 amino acids. Germline V gene sequence: CDR1 MNHEY, CDR2 SVGEGT. Trimming pared 0 bases from V and 3 bases from J, leaving 9 bases between. CDR3 sequence reads: CASSYSNGVYEQYF. CDR3 in DNA: TGTGCCAGCAGTTACTCGAACGGAGTCTACGAGCAGTACTTC.

About this clonotype: Mismatch with germline at one junction end may stem from a read error. The J gene is TRBJ2-1, the V gene TRBV30; possibly TRBD2 for D (5 bases). CDR3 length: 13 residues. The germline V gene has CDR1 GTSNPN and CDR2 SVGIG (reference sequence). The CDR3 coding sequence is TGTGCCTGGAGTGTACGAGGACTCCCTGAGGAGTTCTTC. Protein sequence: CAWSVRGLPEEFF.

This clonotype was counted a few times. The chain combines TRBV12-5 with TRBJ2-2; TRBD1 agrees at 7 bases. The CDR3 has 15 amino acids. Losses at the gene ends were 5 bases for V and 5 bases for J; bases not matched to a gene: 8. Germline CDR1 and CDR2: LGHNT and FRNRAP. CDR3 DNA: TGTGCTAGTGGTATCTATCTACAGGGGACCGGGGAGCTGTTTTTT. This gives the protein CASGIYLQGTGELFF.

There are a few counts of this clonotype. The V gene is TRBV6-9, the J gene TRBJ1-1; D is perhaps TRBD1 (6 bases). The CDR3 spans 13 residues. Germline loops: CDR1 MNHGY, CDR2 SVAAGI. V lost 10 bases to trimming and J lost 2 bases, with 14 bases between them. The CDR3 is CANHRDLNTEAFF. As DNA, the CDR3 is TGTGCCAATCACAGGGATCTTAACACTGAAGCTTTCTTT.

This clonotype was found a few times. The chain has TRBV4-3 and TRBJ2-3, with TRBD2 identical over 11 bases. The germline V gene has CDR1 LGHNA and CDR2 YSLEER. The ends lost 4 bases at V and 0 bases at J; junction bases unmatched: 6. This CDR3 has 17 residues. CDR3 coding DNA: TGCGCCAGCAGCCGCCGACTAGCGGGGACTAGCACAGATACGCAGTATTTT. This translates into CASSRRLAGTSTDTQYF.

This clonotype turned up a few times. The chain joins TRBV6-5 to TRBJ2-7; TRBD1 aligns across 7 bases. Germline CDR1 MNHEY, CDR2 SVGAGI. CDR3 length equals 14 residues. Trimming removed 2 bases from V and 1 base from J; junction bases left unmatched: 2. CDR3 sequence: CASSYQGQSYEQYV. CDR3 coding DNA: TGTGCCAGCAGTTACCAGGGACAGTCCTACGAGCAGTACGTC.

This clonotype has just a few counts. The chain carries TRBV7-3 and TRBJ2-3; D is possibly TRBD1 or TRBD2 (5 bases each). Between the trimmed V and J ends, which lost 3 bases and 1 base, there was a span of 14 bases. Germline V lookup: CDR1 SGHTA, CDR2 FQGTGA. The CDR3 has 16 residues. CDR3 sequence reads: CASSFFAQGGTDTQYF. CDR3 bases: TGTGCCAGCAGCTTCTTCGCGCAGGGAGGCACAGATACGCAGTATTTT.

The chain is built from TRBV11-2 and TRBJ2-3, with D possibly matching TRBD2 (6 bases). The CDR3 contains 14 residues. Germline values: CDR1 SGHAT, CDR2 FQNNGV. V lost 6 bases to trimming and J lost 2 bases, with 12 bases between them. CDR3 region: CASRRDLHTDTQYF. In DNA form, the CDR3 reads TGTGCCAGCAGGCGGGACTTACACACAGATACGCAGTATTTT.

A few counts support this clonotype. The chain uses TRBV4-1 and TRBJ1-2; tentatively, D is TRBD1 (6 bases). The CDR3 covers 16 residues. Germline CDR1 MGHRA, CDR2 YSYEKL. V was pared by 1 base and J by 6 bases, with 18 bases between. CDR3 nucleotide sequence: TGCGCCAGCAGCCAAGGCCCCCGACTTGGGGGCGATGGCTACACCTTC. Its translation: CASSQGPRLGGDGYTF.

This clonotype has more than one count but fewer than ten. This chain's CDR3 is CASSLRRAYQETQYF. The CDR3 region has the DNA TGTGCCAGCAGTTTGAGGCGGGCGTACCAAGAGACCCAGTACTTC. This chain uses TRBV27 with TRBJ2-5, with D possibly being TRBD2 (5 bases). CDR1 and CDR2 (germline): MNHEY, SMNVEV (reference sequence). Trimming stripped 3 bases from V and 0 bases from J, with 11 bases between. This CDR3 comprises 15 residues.

The V and J genes are TRBV9 and TRBJ1-6; D remains unclear. CDR1 and CDR2 (germline): SGDLS, YYNGEE. The germline V and J ends were trimmed by 0 bases and 8 bases, with 12 bases remaining between them. This CDR3 spans 15 amino acids. The CDR3, as DNA: TGTGCCAGCAGCGTAGCGGCGGGAGCTGATTCACCCCTCCACTTT. It is translated as CASSVAAGADSPLHF.

There are a few counts of this clonotype. The chain carries TRBV5-5 and TRBJ2-5; D possibly corresponds to TRBD2 (6 bases). This CDR3 is built from 14 residues. The V gene lost 3 bases and the J gene lost 2 bases, with 11 bases spanning the gap. CDR1 and CDR2 from the germline V gene are SGHKS and YYEKEE (reference sequence). CDR3 nucleotides: TGTGCCAGCAGCTCGCGGGGCCTTCAAGAGACCCAGTACTTC. This sequence encodes CASSSRGLQETQYF.

J is TRBJ2-2 and V is TRBV5-1; 7 nucleotides agree with TRBD1. This CDR3 region has 16 residues. Germline lookup yields CDR1 SGHRS and CDR2 YFSETQ. Trimming cost V 2 bases and J 6 bases; bases outside gene matches: 10. CDR3 sequence (DNA): TGCGCCAGCAGCTTTCGCGGAGAGGGGGCAGCCGGGGAGCTGTTTTTT. Amino acid sequence: CASSFRGEGAAGELFF. The entire variable domain, with the rest obtained from reference TRBV5-1 and TRBJ2-2, is as follows: KAGVTQTPRYLIKTRGQQVTLSCSPISGHRSVSWYQQTPGQGLQFLFEYFSETQRNKGNFPGRFSGRQFSNSRSEMNVSTLELGDSALYLCASSFRGEGAAGELFFGEGSRLTVL.

V is TRBV10-3 and J is TRBJ2-3, with 7 bases fitting TRBD2. Germline V gene sequence: CDR1 ENHRY, CDR2 SYGVKD. After removal of 6 bases from V and 9 bases from J, the junction contained 6 bases not matched to a gene. CDR3 length: 12 amino acids. The CDR3 DNA reads TGTGCCATCAGCGGCCGGGGGGTCACGCAGTATTTT. Amino acids: CAISGRGVTQYF.

This clonotype was seen more than once but under ten times. J is TRBJ1-1 and V is TRBV20-1; TRBD1 might be the D (6 bases). V gave up 2 bases and J gave up 0 bases, with 7 bases separating them. The CDR3 contains 13 residues. The V gene's germline CDR1 is DFQATT and CDR2 SNEGSKA (reference sequence). This CDR3 is CSARPGVNTEAFF. CDR3 bases: TGCAGTGCTAGACCAGGGGTGAACACTGAAGCTTTCTTT.

This clonotype was counted a few times. The V call is TRBV29-1, the J call TRBJ2-1; D not certain. Germline V gene sequence: CDR1 SQVTM, CDR2 ANQGSEA. With 6 bases removed from V and 7 bases from J, the gap between germline ends came to 13 bases. The CDR3 is made up of 12 amino acids. CDR3 bases: TGCAGCGTAGCACACCGTTTAAATGAGCAGTTCTTC. Its protein is CSVAHRLNEQFF.

This clonotype was counted between two and nine times. This chain joins TRBV20-1 and TRBJ2-7, with D tentatively TRBD1 (7 bases). This CDR3 contains 13 residues. From germline, CDR1 is DFQATT and CDR2 SNEGSKA (reference sequence). V was pared by 4 bases and J by 7 bases, with 17 bases between. CDR3 coding DNA: TGCAGTGCTATGACCCCGACAGGGAGGGAGCAGTACTTC. It yields the protein CSAMTPTGREQYF.

A few counts support this clonotype. V gene TRBV5-1 combines with J gene TRBJ2-3, with TRBD1 matching 7 bases. V was pared by 5 bases and J by 4 bases, with 4 bases of the junction left unmatched. This CDR3 comprises 13 residues. CDR1 is SGHRS and CDR2 is YFSETQ in the germline V gene. The chain's CDR3 is CASSQGDPDTQYF. CDR3 DNA: TGCGCCAGCAGTCAGGGGGACCCAGATACGCAGTATTTT. The full variable domain, completed using reference TRBV5-1 and TRBJ2-3, is KAGVTQTPRYLIKTRGQQVTLSCSPISGHRSVSWYQQTPGQGLQFLFEYFSETQRNKGNFPGRFSGRQFSNSRSEMNVSTLELGDSALYLCASSQGDPDTQYFGPGTRLTVL.

In its sample, this clonotype was seen many times. The chain uses TRBV7-8 and TRBJ2-1, with 7 bases aligning to TRBD1. The CDR3 consists of 13 residues. CDR1 and CDR2 from the germline V gene are SGHVS and FQNEAQ. V was clipped by 5 bases and J by 6 bases; unmatched bases: 4. CDR3 nucleotides: TGTGCCAGCAGCAAACAGGGGTTCAATGAGCAGTTCTTC. This encodes CASSKQGFNEQFF. Full variable domain (remainder filled in from reference TRBV7-8 and TRBJ2-1): GAGVSQSPRYKVAKRGQDVALRCDPISGHVSLFWYQQALGQGPEFLTYFQNEAQLDKSGLPSDRFFAERPEGSVSTLKIQRTQQEDSAVYLCASSKQGFNEQFFGPGTRLTVL.

This clonotype showed up just a few times. The chain recombines TRBV7-6 with TRBJ2-4, with D perhaps matching TRBD2 (7 bases). Germline lookup yields CDR1 SGHVS and CDR2 FNYEAQ. There are 16 residues in the CDR3. V lost 5 bases, J lost 6 bases, and 20 bases lay in between. The CDR3 loop is CASSPDHGGAGNIQYF. CDR3 in DNA: TGTGCCAGCAGCCCTGATCATGGGGGGGCAGGAAACATTCAGTACTTC. Complete variable domain (other parts from reference TRBV7-6 and TRBJ2-4): GAGVSQSPRYKVTKRGQDVALRCDPISGHVSLYWYRQALGQGPEFLTYFNYEAQQDKSGLPNDRFSAERPEGSISTLTIQRTEQRDSAMYRCASSPDHGGAGNIQYFGAGTRLSVL.

The table lists this clonotype with a count of one. Since a much larger clone is just one base distant, this may be a read error. The chain links TRBV12-3 or TRBV12-4 to TRBJ2-2; D is possibly TRBD2 (5 bases). The CDR3 is 13 residues long. CDR3 region: CASSFTISGEQFF. The CDR3 DNA reads as TGTGCCAGCAGTTTCACCATTTCCGGGGAGCAGTTTTTT.

This clonotype has a count of ten or more. This chain joins TRBV20-1 and TRBJ2-1, with TRBD2 matching over 7 bases. CDR3 length: 14 residues. From germline, CDR1 is DFQATT and CDR2 SNEGSKA (reference sequence). The junction had 11 bases not matched to a gene; V was cut back by 0 bases and J by 12 bases. The CDR3 here is CSAREGTTRRGQFF. CDR3 nucleotide sequence: TGCAGTGCTAGAGAGGGGACTACTCGACGGGGGCAGTTCTTC.

The chain uses TRBV27 and TRBJ2-7; 11 positions agree with TRBD2. Germline V lookup: CDR1 MNHEY, CDR2 SMNVEV (reference sequence). V lost 2 bases, J lost 2 bases, and 2 bases stayed unmatched. The CDR3 totals 15 residues. DNA of the CDR3: TGTGCCAGCAGTTTAACTAGCGGGGGTACCTACGAGCAGTACTTC. The encoded protein is CASSLTSGGTYEQYF.